The sequence of this T cell receptor (beta chain) was determined in a study of Tregs in tolerant kidney transplant recipients. Overall study findings and caveats: Some patients' samples used different primers over time, so nucleotide sequences weren't comparable. Tregs expanded with activated donor B cells seemed most donor-specific. The small number of patients limits these findings pending further validation.

This CDR3 contains 13 residues. With 4 bases removed from V and 1 base from J, the gap between germline ends came to 8 bases. Per the germline V gene, CDR1 is SGHTS and CDR2 is YDEGEE. Clones were sequenced by immunoSEQ multiplex PCR, and TCRdb holds only the in-frame ones, with some missing. In the table there are over 85,000 clones, roughly 93% of which are singletons. Unstimulated Tregs (CD4+CD25+CD127-) and CD4+CD25- non-Tregs were sorted from PBMCs. This clone was found once. The antigen remains undetermined. The origin of this receptor is a human donor who received a combined kidney and bone marrow transplant. This rearrangement joins TRBV5-8 to TRBJ1-1; D remains ambiguous. This specimen consisted of CD4+ T cells from blood, obtained before the transplant. The CDR3 protein is CASSLDTNTEAFF. In DNA form, the CDR3 reads TGTGCCAGCAGCCTCGACACGAACACTGAAGCTTTCTTT.